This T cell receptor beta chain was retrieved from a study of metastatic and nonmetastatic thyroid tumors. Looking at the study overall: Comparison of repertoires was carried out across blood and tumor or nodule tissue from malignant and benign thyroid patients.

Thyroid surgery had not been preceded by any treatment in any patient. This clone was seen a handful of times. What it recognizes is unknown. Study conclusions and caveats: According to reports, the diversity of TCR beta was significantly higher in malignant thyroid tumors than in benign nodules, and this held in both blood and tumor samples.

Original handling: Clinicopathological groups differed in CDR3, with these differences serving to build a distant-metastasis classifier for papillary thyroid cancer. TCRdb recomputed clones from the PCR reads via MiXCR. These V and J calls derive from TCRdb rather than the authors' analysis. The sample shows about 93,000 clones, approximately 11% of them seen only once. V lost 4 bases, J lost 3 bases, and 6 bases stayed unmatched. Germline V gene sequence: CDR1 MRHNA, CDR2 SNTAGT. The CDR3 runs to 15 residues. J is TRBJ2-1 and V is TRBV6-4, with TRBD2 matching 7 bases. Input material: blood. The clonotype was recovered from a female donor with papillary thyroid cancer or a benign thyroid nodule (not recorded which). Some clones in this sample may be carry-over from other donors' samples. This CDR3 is CASSAGTTDYNEQFF. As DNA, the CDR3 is TGTGCCAGCAGTGCCGGGACTACCGACTACAATGAGCAGTTCTTC.